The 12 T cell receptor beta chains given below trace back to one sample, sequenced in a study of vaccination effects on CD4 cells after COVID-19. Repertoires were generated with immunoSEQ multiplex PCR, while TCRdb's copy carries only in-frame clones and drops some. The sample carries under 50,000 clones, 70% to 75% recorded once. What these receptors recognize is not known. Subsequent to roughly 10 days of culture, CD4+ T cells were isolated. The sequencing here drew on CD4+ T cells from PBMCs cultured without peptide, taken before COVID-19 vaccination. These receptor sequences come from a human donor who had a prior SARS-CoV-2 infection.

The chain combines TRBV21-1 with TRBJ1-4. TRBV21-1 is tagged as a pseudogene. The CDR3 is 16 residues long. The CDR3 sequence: CASSKEIGPTNEKLFF. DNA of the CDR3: TGTGCCAGCAGCAAAGAGATCGGGCCCACTAATGAAAAACTGTTTTTT.

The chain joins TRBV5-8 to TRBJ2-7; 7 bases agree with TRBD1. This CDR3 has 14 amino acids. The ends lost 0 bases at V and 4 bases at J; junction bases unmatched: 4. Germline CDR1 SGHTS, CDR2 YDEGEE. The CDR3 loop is CASSLGTGVYEQYF. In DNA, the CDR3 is TGTGCCAGCAGCTTGGGGACAGGAGTTTACGAGCAGTACTTC.

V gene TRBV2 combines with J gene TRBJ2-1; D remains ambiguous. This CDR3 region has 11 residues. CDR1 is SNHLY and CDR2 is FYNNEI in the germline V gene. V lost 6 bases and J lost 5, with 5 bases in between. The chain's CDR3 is CASRQNNEQFF. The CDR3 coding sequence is TGTGCCAGCAGGCAGAACAATGAGCAGTTCTTC.

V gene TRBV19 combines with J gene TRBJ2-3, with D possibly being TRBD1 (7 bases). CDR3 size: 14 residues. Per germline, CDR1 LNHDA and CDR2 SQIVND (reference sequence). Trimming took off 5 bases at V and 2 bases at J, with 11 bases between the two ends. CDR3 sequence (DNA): TGTGCCAGTAGTCGGAGGGGGCCCACAGATACGCAGTATTTT. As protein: CASSRRGPTDTQYF.

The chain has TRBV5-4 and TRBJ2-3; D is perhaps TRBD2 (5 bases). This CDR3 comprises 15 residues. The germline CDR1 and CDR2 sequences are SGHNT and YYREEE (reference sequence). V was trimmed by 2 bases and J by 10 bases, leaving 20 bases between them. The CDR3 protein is CASSFESVRVQAQYF. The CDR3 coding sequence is TGTGCCAGCAGCTTCGAATCGGTGAGGGTCCAGGCGCAGTATTTT. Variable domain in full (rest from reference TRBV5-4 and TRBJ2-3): ETGVTQSPTHLIKTRGQQVTLRCSSQSGHNTVSWYQQALGQGPQFIFQYYREEENGRGNFPPRFSGLQFPNYSSELNVNALELDDSALYLCASSFESVRVQAQYFGPGTRLTVL.

The CDR3 region is CASSPRTGYEKLFF. As DNA, the CDR3 is TGCGCCAGCAGCCCCAGGACAGGGTATGAAAAACTGTTTTTT. The J gene is TRBJ1-4, the V gene TRBV4-3; 8 bases are shared with TRBD1. The CDR3 has 14 amino acids. CDR1 LGHNA and CDR2 YSLEER come from the germline V gene. The V gene end was trimmed by 4 bases and the J gene end by 6 bases; junction bases not matched to a gene: 4.

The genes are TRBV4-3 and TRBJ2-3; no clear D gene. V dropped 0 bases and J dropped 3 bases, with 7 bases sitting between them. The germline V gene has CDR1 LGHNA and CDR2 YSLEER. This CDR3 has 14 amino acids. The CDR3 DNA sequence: TGCGCCAGCAGCCAAGATCCGAGTACAGATACGCAGTATTTT. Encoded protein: CASSQDPSTDTQYF.

CDR3 amino acids: CASSNTGWGGYTF. The CDR3, as DNA: TGTGCCAGCAGTAATACAGGGTGGGGAGGCTACACCTTC. The genes are TRBV2 and TRBJ1-2, with D possibly being TRBD1 (6 bases). The germline V gene has CDR1 SNHLY and CDR2 FYNNEI. This CDR3 contains 13 residues. V was clipped by 5 bases and J by 8 bases, with 15 bases between them.

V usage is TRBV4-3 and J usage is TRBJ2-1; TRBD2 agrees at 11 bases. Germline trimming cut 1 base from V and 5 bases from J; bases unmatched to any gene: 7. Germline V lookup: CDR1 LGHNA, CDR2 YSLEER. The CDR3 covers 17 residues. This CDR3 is CASSQVLAGARNNEQFF. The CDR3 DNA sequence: TGCGCCAGCAGCCAAGTACTAGCGGGAGCAAGAAACAATGAGCAGTTCTTC.

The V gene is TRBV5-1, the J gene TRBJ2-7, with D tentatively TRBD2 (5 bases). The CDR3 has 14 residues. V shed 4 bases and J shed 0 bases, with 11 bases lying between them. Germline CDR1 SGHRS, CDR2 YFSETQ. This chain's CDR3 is CASSKERSSYEQYF. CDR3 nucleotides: TGCGCCAGCAGCAAGGAGCGGAGCTCCTACGAGCAGTACTTC.

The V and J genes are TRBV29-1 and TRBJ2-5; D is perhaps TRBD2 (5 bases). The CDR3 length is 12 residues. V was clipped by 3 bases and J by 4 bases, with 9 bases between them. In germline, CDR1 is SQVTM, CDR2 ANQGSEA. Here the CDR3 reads CSVERGSETQYF. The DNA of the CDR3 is TGCAGCGTTGAGCGAGGGTCAGAGACCCAGTACTTC.

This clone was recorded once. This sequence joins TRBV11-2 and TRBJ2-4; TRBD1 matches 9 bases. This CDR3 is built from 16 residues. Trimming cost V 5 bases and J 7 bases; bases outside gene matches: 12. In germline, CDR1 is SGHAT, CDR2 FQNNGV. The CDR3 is CASSRIPGQGGNIQYF. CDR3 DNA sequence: TGTGCCAGCAGCCGTATTCCGGGACAGGGTGGCAACATTCAGTACTTC.